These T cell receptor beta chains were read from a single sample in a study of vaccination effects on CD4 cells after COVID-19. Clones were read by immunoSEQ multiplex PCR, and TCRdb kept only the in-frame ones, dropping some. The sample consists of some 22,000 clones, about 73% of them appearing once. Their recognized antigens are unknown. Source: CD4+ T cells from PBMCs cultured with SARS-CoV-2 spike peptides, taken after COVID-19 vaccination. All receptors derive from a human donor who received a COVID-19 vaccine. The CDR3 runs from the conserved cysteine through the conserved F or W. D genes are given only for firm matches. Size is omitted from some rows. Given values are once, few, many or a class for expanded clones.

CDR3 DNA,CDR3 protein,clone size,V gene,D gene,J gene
TGCGCCAGTTCTGAGGGGATGAACACTGAAGCTTTCTTT,CASSEGMNTEAFF,.,TRBV5-1,.,TRBJ1-1
TGTGCCAGCACTGTTGGGGCCAACGTCCTGACTTTC,CASTVGANVLTF,.,TRBV6-5,.,TRBJ2-6
TGTGCCAGCCAAAGGACAGGGGGCAAGAATTCACCCCTCCACTTT,CASQRTGGKNSPLHF,.,TRBV6-5,TRBD1,TRBJ1-6
TGTGCCATCAAGGGCGTAGACAGGGACCAAGAGACCCAGTACTTC,CAIKGVDRDQETQYF,.,TRBV10-3,TRBD1,TRBJ2-5
TGCGCCAGCAGCATTGGCGGGATAGCGGCAGATACGCAGTATTTT,CASSIGGIAADTQYF,few,TRBV5-1,.,TRBJ2-3
TGTGCCAGCATCTTACTAATAGCGGGAGCAGAGACCCAGTACTTC,CASILLIAGAETQYF,few,TRBV7-2,TRBD2,TRBJ2-5
TGTGCCAGCTCTCCGGGGCCGGGAGGAGGTTCCTACGAGCAGTACTTC,CASSPGPGGGSYEQYF,medium-sized,TRBV18,TRBD2,TRBJ2-7
TGTGCCAGCAGCCACCGGGACTCCTCCTACGAGCAGTACTTC,CASSHRDSSYEQYF,.,TRBV3-1/TRBV3-2,.,TRBJ2-7
TGTGCCAGCAATCAGGGGAGCTCCTACGAGCAGTACTTC,CASNQGSSYEQYF,.,TRBV2,.,TRBJ2-7
TGTGCCAGCAGTGAAGCAGGGGGAGGGGATAATTCACCCCTCCACTTT,CASSEAGGGDNSPLHF,.,TRBV2,.,TRBJ1-6
TGTGCCAGCAGCTTGGTTCTAGCGGGAGCTGACGAGCAGTACTTC,CASSLVLAGADEQYF,.,TRBV5-4,TRBD2,TRBJ2-7
TGTGCCAGCAGCTTGGGTGGGACAGGTTACGAGCAGTACTTC,CASSLGGTGYEQYF,.,TRBV5-8,TRBD1,TRBJ2-7
TGTGCCAGCAGCCCAACTGGGACTAGCACAGATACGCAGTATTTT,CASSPTGTSTDTQYF,.,TRBV3-1/TRBV3-2,.,TRBJ2-3
TGCGCCAGCAGCCACGGGGTTGACAGGGGCGGGGAGACCCAGTACTTC,CASSHGVDRGGETQYF,.,TRBV5-1,TRBD1,TRBJ2-5
TGTGCCAGCAGCCTTAGCGGGGGGTTTGAGACCCAGTACTTC,CASSLSGGFETQYF,.,TRBV7-9,TRBD2,TRBJ2-5
TGTGCCTGGAGTGGAAGGGGTTTGGGTCAGCCCCAGCATTTT,CAWSGRGLGQPQHF,few,TRBV30,.,TRBJ1-5
TGTGCCAGCGGACTCTGGAACACTGAAGCTTTCTTT,CASGLWNTEAFF,.,TRBV2,.,TRBJ1-1
TGTGCCAGTAGTATTGGGGGGGGCGCGGACACTGAAGCTTTCTTT,CASSIGGGADTEAFF,.,TRBV19,.,TRBJ1-1
TGTGCCAGCAGCTTAACCCTTGGAAACACCATATATTTT,CASSLTLGNTIYF,.,TRBV7-9,.,TRBJ1-3
TGTGCCAGCAGTTACTCGGGGGGTTCCCCCAACTACGAGCAGTACTTC,CASSYSGGSPNYEQYF,.,TRBV6-5,.,TRBJ2-7
TGTGCCAGCAGCTTAGCCCTAGCGTCGGCAGATACGCAGTATTTT,CASSLALASADTQYF,.,TRBV7-6,.,TRBJ2-3
TGCGCCAGCAGCCAAGATAGTATAAGGGGAAGAGGGAACACCATATATTTT,CASSQDSIRGRGNTIYF,.,TRBV4-1,.,TRBJ1-3
TGTGCCAGCAGCCAAGTTTACTCAGCGGACGAGCAGTACTTC,CASSQVYSADEQYF,.,TRBV3-1/TRBV3-2,.,TRBJ2-7
TGTGCCAGCAGCCAAGAACTAGCGGGGGGGACCGGGGAGCTGTTTTTT,CASSQELAGGTGELFF,.,TRBV3-1/TRBV3-2,TRBD2,TRBJ2-2
TGTGCCAGCAGCCCACCCGGGACAGGAAGGAGGTATGGCTACACCTTC,CASSPPGTGRRYGYTF,few,TRBV6-2/TRBV6-3,TRBD1,TRBJ1-2
TGTGCCAGTAGTCTTGGCGGGGCAAGCTCCTACGAGCAGTACTTC,CASSLGGASSYEQYF,.,TRBV19,.,TRBJ2-7
TGTGCCAGCAGCGTAGCTTCGGCTTCCTACAATGAGCAGTTCTTC,CASSVASASYNEQFF,once,TRBV9,.,TRBJ2-1
TGTGCCAGCACCTCGGATCCTTCCTACGAGCAGTACTTC,CASTSDPSYEQYF,.,TRBV7-9,.,TRBJ2-7
TGTGCCAGTAGTCCTAACCGACTAGCGGGGGAGACCCAGTACTTC,CASSPNRLAGETQYF,.,TRBV19,TRBD2,TRBJ2-5
TGTGCCAGCAGTGGACAGGGCAACACTGAAGCTTTCTTT,CASSGQGNTEAFF,.,TRBV2,TRBD1,TRBJ1-1
TGTGCCAGCAGTTACGGTCGGGGAACCGAGAACACTGAAGCTTTCTTT,CASSYGRGTENTEAFF,.,TRBV6-6,.,TRBJ1-1
TGTGCCAGCAGCCAAGATGCAGCTAGCGGAAAGACCCAGTACTTC,CASSQDAASGKTQYF,.,TRBV3-1/TRBV3-2,TRBD2,TRBJ2-5
TGCACCAGCAGCCAAGATGCTAGCGGGAGTATCCAGGTGGAGACCCAGTACTTC,CTSSQDASGSIQVETQYF,once,TRBV1,.,TRBJ2-5
TGCAGCGTTGAAGATGGCAGCACGGGAGCTTGGCAAGAGACCCAGTACTTC,CSVEDGSTGAWQETQYF,.,TRBV29-1,.,TRBJ2-5
TGTGCCAGCAGTGACCAGACCGCCGGTCAGCCCCAGCATTTT,CASSDQTAGQPQHF,few,TRBV6-1,.,TRBJ1-5